A single T cell receptor (beta chain) is shown here with its context. The protocol was immunoSEQ multiplex PCR, while the TCRdb copy is restricted to in-frame clones and leaves out a portion. The table records some 400,000 clones, 90% of them present only once. In germline, CDR1 is SGHAT, CDR2 FQNNGV. The CDR3 contains 17 residues. V dropped 5 bases and J dropped 3; count of bases not matched to a gene: 15. The data derive from a study of blood T cell repertoires in COVID-19. In the study overall: The United States, Italy and Spain were the sources of the acute and convalescent COVID-19 samples. T cells, B-cell-depleted T cells, or PBMCs supplied cDNA or gDNA.

This sequence was found in a man younger than 35 with active or convalescent COVID-19. The J gene is TRBJ2-7, the V gene TRBV11-2; TRBD2 aligns across 8 bases. The sample consisted of peripheral blood. The CDR3 nucleotides read TGTGCCAGCAGCACCCCCCGCGGGGGGAGGCCTTTCTACGAGCAGTACTTC. This gives the protein CASSTPRGGRPFYEQYF.